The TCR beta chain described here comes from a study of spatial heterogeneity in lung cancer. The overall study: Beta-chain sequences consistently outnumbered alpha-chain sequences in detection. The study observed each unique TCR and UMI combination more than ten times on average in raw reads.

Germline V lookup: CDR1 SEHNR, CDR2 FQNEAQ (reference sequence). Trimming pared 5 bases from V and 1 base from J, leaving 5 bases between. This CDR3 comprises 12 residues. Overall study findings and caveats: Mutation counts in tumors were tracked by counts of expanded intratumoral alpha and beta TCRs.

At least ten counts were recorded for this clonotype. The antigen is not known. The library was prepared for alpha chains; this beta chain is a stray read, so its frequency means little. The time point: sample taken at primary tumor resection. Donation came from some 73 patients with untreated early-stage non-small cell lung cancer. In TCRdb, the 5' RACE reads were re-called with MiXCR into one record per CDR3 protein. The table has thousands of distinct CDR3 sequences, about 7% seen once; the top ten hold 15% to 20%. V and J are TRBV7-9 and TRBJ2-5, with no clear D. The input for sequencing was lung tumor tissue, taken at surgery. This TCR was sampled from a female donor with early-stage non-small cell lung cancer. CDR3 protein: CASSQFQETQYF. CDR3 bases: TGTGCCAGCAGCCAATTCCAAGAGACCCAGTACTTC.